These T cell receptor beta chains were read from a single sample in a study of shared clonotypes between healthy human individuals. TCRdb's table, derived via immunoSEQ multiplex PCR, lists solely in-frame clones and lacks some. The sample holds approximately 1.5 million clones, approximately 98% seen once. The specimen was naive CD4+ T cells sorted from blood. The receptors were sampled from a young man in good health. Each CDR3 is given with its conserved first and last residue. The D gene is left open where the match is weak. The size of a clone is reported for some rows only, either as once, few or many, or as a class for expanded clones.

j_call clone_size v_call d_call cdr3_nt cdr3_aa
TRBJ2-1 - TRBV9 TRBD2 TGTGCCAGCAGCGATAGCGGGAATCATTACAATGAGCAGTTCTTC CASSDSGNHYNEQFF
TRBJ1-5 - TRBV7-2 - TGTGCCAGCAGCCCAGACAGGAGTCAGCCCCAGCATTTT CASSPDRSQPQHF
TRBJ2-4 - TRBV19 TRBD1 TGTGCCAGTAGTATAACGGGGACAGGGGGCTTGGACATTCAGTACTTC CASSITGTGGLDIQYF
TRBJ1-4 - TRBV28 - TGTGCCAGCATGCGTCGCGCGGAAAAACTGTTTTTT CASMRRAEKLFF
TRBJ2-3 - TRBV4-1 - TGCGCCAGCAGCCTCAACCCCCGGGCATCTAGCACAGATACGCAGTATTTT CASSLNPRASSTDTQYF
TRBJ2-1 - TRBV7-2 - TGTGCCAGCAGCTTACGACTCCTTTACAATGAGCAGTTCTTC CASSLRLLYNEQFF
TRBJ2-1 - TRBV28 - TGTGCCAGCAGTACGGGATGGGATGAGCAGTTCTTC CASSTGWDEQFF
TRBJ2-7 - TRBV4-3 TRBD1 TGCGCCAGCAGCCAGGACAGGGCCCGCGGCGAGCAGTACTTC CASSQDRARGEQYF
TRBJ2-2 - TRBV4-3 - TGCGCCAGCAGCCAAGACGACAGGAACACCGGGGAGCTGTTTTTT CASSQDDRNTGELFF
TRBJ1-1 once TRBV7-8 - TGTGCCAGCAGCTTTTCAGAGAACACTGAAGCTTTCTTT CASSFSENTEAFF
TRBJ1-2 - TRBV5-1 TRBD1 TGCGCCAGCAGCCAAATATACAGGGGGTCCAACTATGGCTACACCTTC CASSQIYRGSNYGYTF
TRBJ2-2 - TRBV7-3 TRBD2 TGTGCCAGCAGCTTAAGGGCCCTTAGCGGGAGACAAACCGGGGAGCTGTTTTTT CASSLRALSGRQTGELFF
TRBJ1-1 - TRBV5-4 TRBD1 TGTGCCAGCGGGACAGCGAACACTGAAGCTTTCTTT CASGTANTEAFF
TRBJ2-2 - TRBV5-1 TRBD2 TGCGCCAGCAGACCACGGACTAGCGGCACCGGGGAGCTGTTTTTT CASRPRTSGTGELFF
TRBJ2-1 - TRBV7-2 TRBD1 TGTGCCAGCCAGCGACAGGGGGGGAATGAGCAGTTCTTC CASQRQGGNEQFF
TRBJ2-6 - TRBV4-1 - TGCGCCAGCAGCCAAAAGGGGTATAGCTCTGGGGCCAACGTCCTGACTTTC CASSQKGYSSGANVLTF
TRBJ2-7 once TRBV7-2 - TGTGCCAGCAGCTACCAAGGAGGGGACTACGAGCAGTACTTC CASSYQGGDYEQYF
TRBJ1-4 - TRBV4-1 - TGCGCCAGCAGCCAAGTCCGGGACGCTAATGAAAAACTGTTTTTT CASSQVRDANEKLFF
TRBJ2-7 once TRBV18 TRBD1 TGTGCCAGCTCACCCCAGCGGGACAGGGCCTACGAGCAGTACTTC CASSPQRDRAYEQYF
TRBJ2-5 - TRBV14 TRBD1 TGTGCCAGCAGCCAAGTACAGGGGTCTCATGAGACCCAGTACTTC CASSQVQGSHETQYF
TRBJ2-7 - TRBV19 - TGTGCCAGTAGTATCGGGCTAGCGACCTACGAGCAGTACTTC CASSIGLATYEQYF
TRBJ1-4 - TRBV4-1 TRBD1 TGCGCCAGCAGCCCCAGGACAGGGGTGTCAACTAATGAAAAACTGTTTTTT CASSPRTGVSTNEKLFF
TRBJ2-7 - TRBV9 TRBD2 TGTGCCAGCAGCGTAGATCCTAGCGGCCACGAGCAGTACTTC CASSVDPSGHEQYF
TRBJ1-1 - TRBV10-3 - TGTGCCATCAGTGAGAGCCTACAGTTGGGAAACACTGAAGCTTTCTTT CAISESLQLGNTEAFF
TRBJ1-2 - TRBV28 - TGTGCCAGCAGTTCAGGGCCCTATGGCTACACCTTC CASSSGPYGYTF
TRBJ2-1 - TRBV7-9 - TGTGCCAGCAGCCCAATAGTCGGGAGTAGGCACAATGAGCAGTTCTTC CASSPIVGSRHNEQFF
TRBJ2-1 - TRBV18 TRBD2 TGTGCCAGCTCACCATCCAGCGGGAGAGCAAATGAGCAGTTCTTC CASSPSSGRANEQFF
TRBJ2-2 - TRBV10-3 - TGTGCCATCAGTGAGTTCGGGCAGGGAGGCACCGGGGAGCTGTTTTTT CAISEFGQGGTGELFF
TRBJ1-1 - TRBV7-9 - TGTGCCAGCAGCTTAATGGCTCACGGATCCTTT CASSLMAHGSF
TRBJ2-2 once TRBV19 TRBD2 TGTGCCACCTCGGGACTAGCGGAATTCGGGGAGCTGTTTTTT CATSGLAEFGELFF
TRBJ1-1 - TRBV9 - TGTGCCAGCAGCGTAACAGGGACCACGGACACTGAAGCTTTCTTT CASSVTGTTDTEAFF
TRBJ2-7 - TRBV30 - TGTGCCTGGAGTGTGAAATACGAGCAGTACTTC CAWSVKYEQYF
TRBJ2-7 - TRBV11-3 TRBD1 TGTGCCAGCAGCTTCACAGGGGAGTTGGGAGAGCAGTACTTC CASSFTGELGEQYF
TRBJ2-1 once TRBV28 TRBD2 TGTGCCAGCAGACGGACTAGCGGGCCGACCTACAATGAGCAGTTCTTC CASRRTSGPTYNEQFF
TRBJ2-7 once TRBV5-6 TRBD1 TGTGCCAGCAGCTCAGCCGGGACAGGGGGCATTTACGAGCAGTACTTC CASSSAGTGGIYEQYF
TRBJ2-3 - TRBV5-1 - TGCGCCAGCAGCTTGGGACTAGGAGATACGCAGTATTTT CASSLGLGDTQYF
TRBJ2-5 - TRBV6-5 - TGTGCCAGCAGATACTCTGCAGTTAAAGAGACCCAGTACTTC CASRYSAVKETQYF
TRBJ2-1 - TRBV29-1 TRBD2 TGCAGCGTTGGAAGACTAGCGGGAGGTCGGAATGAGCAGTTCTTC CSVGRLAGGRNEQFF
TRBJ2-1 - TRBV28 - TGTGCCAGCAACTCTCGCAGGCCCAACAATGAGCAGTTCTTC CASNSRRPNNEQFF